One and the same sample provided the 5 T cell receptor beta chains below, sequenced in a study of blood T cell repertoires in COVID-19 (dated by TCRdb to 2020 to 2022). Libraries came from the immunoSEQ multiplex PCR assay. TCRdb mirrors the immuneACCESS table, restricted to in-frame sequences. Some clones are absent from its copies; in checked studies, under half trace to an unresolved V gene, and the reason for the others is unknown. A total of roughly 200,000 clones appear in this sample, around 90% of them only once. The ten largest clones take up more than 2% of the sample. Source material: PBMCs or T cells enriched from blood (not recorded which). These TCRs come from a woman aged 30 to 39 who had recovered from COVID-19.

V gene TRBV5-1 combines with J gene TRBJ1-1; D call uncertain. Germline lookup yields CDR1 SGHRS and CDR2 YFSETQ. The V end was cut by 0 bases, the J end by 11 bases, with 8 bases between. The length of the CDR3 is 11 residues. CDR3 sequence reads: CASSLGALAFF. Here the CDR3 DNA reads TGCGCCAGCAGCTTGGGGGCGTTGGCTTTCTTT.

This chain connects TRBV19 to TRBJ1-2; D ambiguous. The V gene's germline CDR1 is LNHDA and CDR2 SQIVND (reference sequence). The CDR3 consists of 11 residues. Trimming removed 7 bases at V and 5 bases at J, with 8 bases between. In DNA, the CDR3 is TGTGCCAGTACAGATATATATGGCTACACCTTC. Translated: CASTDIYGYTF.

The V gene is TRBV7-3, the J gene TRBJ2-1; 11 nucleotides line up with TRBD2. Germline values: CDR1 SGHTA, CDR2 FQGTGA. The CDR3 covers 15 residues. The trim removed 2 bases at V and 9 bases at J, leaving 6 bases unmatched. The chain's CDR3 is CASSLYSGRAAEQFF. The CDR3 DNA reads as TGTGCCAGCAGCTTATATAGCGGGAGGGCGGCTGAGCAGTTCTTC.

The chain combines TRBV30 with TRBJ2-2; maybe TRBD1 (5 bases). Looked up from germline, CDR1 is GTSNPN and CDR2 is SVGIG (reference sequence). V was cut by 2 bases and J by 6 bases, with 13 bases left in between. The CDR3 contains 14 residues. In DNA, the CDR3 is TGTGCCTGGAGTTTCAGGGTTGAGTCCGGGGAGCTGTTTTTT. It codes for CAWSFRVESGELFF.

The chain carries TRBV21-1 and TRBJ2-4; TRBD2, the table's D call, lacks a check against the DNA. TRBV21-1 is shown as a pseudogene. There are 17 residues in the CDR3. CDR3 sequence (DNA): TGTGCCAGCAGCACGTCATCTAGGGGAGGGGACCAAAACATTCAGTACTTC. Its translation is CASSTSSRGGDQNIQYF.